These T cell receptor beta chains were read from a single sample in a study of T-cell memory formation after mild COVID-19. TCRdb passed the 5' RACE reads through MiXCR, listing each CDR3 protein once. The sample yields around 90,000 distinct CDR3 sequences, about 12% seen once. The sequencing sample was made of PBMCs or a T cell subset sorted from them (not recorded which). The receptors were sampled from an adult woman who had mild COVID-19 (a few samples of this study predate the infection). Cell type and time point are not known. Both conserved end residues are part of each CDR3. The order of the fields is J gene, D gene, clone size, V gene, CDR3 DNA, CDR3 protein. A D gene is named only where the DNA matches it firmly. Only part of the rows carry a size: once, few, many, or a class if the clone is expanded.

TRBJ2-1 | - | few | TRBV5-1 | TGCGCCAGTACTCCCGGGGGGCTTTGGGAGCAGTTCTTC | CASTPGGLWEQFF
TRBJ2-7 | - | few | TRBV30 | TGTGCCTGGGAACCGGGACATTTGGCCGAGCAGTACTTC | CAWEPGHLAEQYF
TRBJ2-7 | - | few | TRBV7-2 | TGTGCCAGCAGCTTAGCGGGGACGGTCTACGAGCAGTACTTC | CASSLAGTVYEQYF
TRBJ2-5 | - | - | TRBV6-5 | TGTGCCAGCAGTGCGCCCGCCTTTGGCTTGGGAAAGACCCAGTACTTC | CASSAPAFGLGKTQYF
TRBJ2-7 | - | - | TRBV15 | TGTGCCACCAGCAGCCGGGACCGCTACGAGCAGTACTTC | CATSSRDRYEQYF
TRBJ1-1 | TRBD1 | - | TRBV20-1 | TGCAGTGCTAAGACAGGGGGTGTCGACACTGAAGCTTTCTTT | CSAKTGGVDTEAFF
TRBJ2-1 | TRBD2 | - | TRBV29-1 | TGCAGCGTTGAACCCTGGACTAGCGGGAGGATAAATGAGCAGTTCTTC | CSVEPWTSGRINEQFF
TRBJ2-7 | - | few | TRBV7-2 | TGTGCCAGCAGAAGCCACCTCTACGAGCAGTACTTC | CASRSHLYEQYF
TRBJ2-1 | - | many | TRBV12-3/TRBV12-4 | TGTGCCAGCAGTTTTGACCCGCGCAATGAGCAGTTCTTC | CASSFDPRNEQFF
TRBJ2-1 | TRBD2 | - | TRBV9 | TGTGCCAGCAGCGAGCCTAGCGGGAGAAATGAGCAGTTCTTC | CASSEPSGRNEQFF
TRBJ2-1 | TRBD2 | few | TRBV5-1 | TGCGCCAGCAGCGCCAAGGGACAGGGCGGGACTAGCGGGATCAATGAGCAGTTCTTC | CASSAKGQGGTSGINEQFF
TRBJ2-1 | - | few | TRBV18 | TGTGCCAGCTCACCATTGGGGGCGCAGAATGAGCAGTTCTTC | CASSPLGAQNEQFF
TRBJ2-7 | TRBD2 | - | TRBV20-1 | TGCCGAGGACTAGCGGTGTCCTACGAGCAGTACTTC | CRGLAVSYEQYF
TRBJ2-1 | TRBD2 | few | TRBV4-3 | TGCGCCAGCAGCCAAGTGGGACTAGCGGGACGGAATGAGCAGTTCTTC | CASSQVGLAGRNEQFF
TRBJ2-2 | - | - | TRBV7-9 | TGTGCCAGCAGCTCCCCGACAGGAGGTACCGGGGAGCTGTTTTTT | CASSSPTGGTGELFF
TRBJ2-3 | TRBD1 | few | TRBV27 | TGTGCCAGCCGGACCCCGGGACAGGACACAGATACGCAGTATTTT | CASRTPGQDTDTQYF
TRBJ2-2 | - | medium-sized | TRBV6-4 | TGTGCCAGCAGTGGACAGTCCACCGGGGAGCTGTTTTTT | CASSGQSTGELFF
TRBJ2-7 | - | few | TRBV25-1 | TGTGCCAGCAGTGAGGAGGGGGGAGGGGCGTGGGAGCAGTACTTC | CASSEEGGGAWEQYF
TRBJ2-1 | TRBD1 | few | TRBV19 | TGTGCCAGTAGTTCCACAGGGGGGAAAGAGCAGTTCTTC | CASSSTGGKEQFF
TRBJ2-1 | - | few | TRBV7-9 | TGTGCCAGCAGCTCCCGTGTGGATGTCCTACCGAGCTCCTACAATGAGCAGTTCTTC | CASSSRVDVLPSSYNEQFF
TRBJ2-5 | TRBD2 | few | TRBV10-3 | TGTGCCATCAGTGAGTTAGGGACTACTAAAGAGACCCAGTACTTC | CAISELGTTKETQYF
TRBJ2-7 | TRBD1 | - | TRBV7-8 | TGTGCCAGCACCCCGGGACAGCCTAAGCTCCACGAGCAGTACTTC | CASTPGQPKLHEQYF
TRBJ2-7 | - | many | TRBV12-3/TRBV12-4 | TGTGCCAGCAGTCCTCCCCTAGGGATTTACGACGAGCAGTACTTC | CASSPPLGIYDEQYF
TRBJ2-2 | - | few | TRBV29-1 | TGCAGCGTTGAGGGTGCGGGTCGTGGAACCGGGGAGCTGTTTTTT | CSVEGAGRGTGELFF
TRBJ2-7 | TRBD1 | - | TRBV27 | TGTGCCAGCAGGGTGACAGGGGTCCTAGAGGAGCAGTACTTC | CASRVTGVLEEQYF
TRBJ2-7 | - | few | TRBV10-3 | TGTGCCATCAGTGAGGCACATAATGAGCAGTACTTC | CAISEAHNEQYF
TRBJ1-6 | - | - | TRBV27 | TGTGCCAGCAGTTTGGCCTCTGGTTCACCCCTCCACTTT | CASSLASGSPLHF
TRBJ2-7 | - | few | TRBV6-5 | TGTGCCAGCAGTTACAAGAACAGCTACGAGCAGTACTTC | CASSYKNSYEQYF
TRBJ2-1 | - | many | TRBV11-3 | TGTGCCAGCAGCTACCTCGGGGAGCAGTTCTTC | CASSYLGEQFF
TRBJ2-7 | - | - | TRBV9 | TGTGCCAGCAGCGCGTACGATGACTACGAGCAGTACTTC | CASSAYDDYEQYF
TRBJ2-1 | - | few | TRBV12-3/TRBV12-4 | TGTGCCAGCAGTTTGTGGGACCCTGACAATGAGCAGTTCTTC | CASSLWDPDNEQFF
TRBJ2-3 | - | few | TRBV7-6 | TGTGCCAGCAGCTTAGCCGATAGCGAAAGCACAGATACGCAGTATTTT | CASSLADSESTDTQYF
TRBJ2-1 | TRBD2 | - | TRBV29-1 | TGCAGCGTTGAAGATTGGTCTACTAGCGGGAGTAAGAATGAGCAGTTCTTC | CSVEDWSTSGSKNEQFF
TRBJ2-5 | TRBD1 | few | TRBV3-1 | TGTGCCAGCACCCTAGGACAGGGGGCGGTGACCCAGTACTTC | CASTLGQGAVTQYF
TRBJ2-2 | TRBD1 | - | TRBV11-3 | TGTGCCAGCAGCCCCCGACAGGGGGCGAGTTTCGGGGAGCTGTTTTTT | CASSPRQGASFGELFF
TRBJ2-1 | - | - | TRBV7-8 | TGTGCCAGCAGCCTCAGCAGACTAATCTACAGGTACCATTCGTCCTTC | CASSLSRLIYRYHSSF
TRBJ1-5 | TRBD1 | few | TRBV12-3/TRBV12-4 | TGTGCCAGCGGTCAGGGGGGGTATCAGCCCCAGCATTTT | CASGQGGYQPQHF
TRBJ2-7 | - | many | TRBV5-1 | TGCGCCAGCAGCTTGGGTCTCGGAACCTACGAGCAGTACTTC | CASSLGLGTYEQYF
TRBJ1-3 | - | once | TRBV12-3/TRBV12-4 | TGTGCCAGCAGTGGAAACACCATATATTTT | CASSGNTIYF
TRBJ2-1 | TRBD2 | - | TRBV7-9 | TGTGCCAGCAGCCCACGGACTAGCGGGACCCCCTACAATGAGCAGTTCTTC | CASSPRTSGTPYNEQFF
TRBJ1-5 | - | many | TRBV20-1 | TGCAGTGCTACAGACGGCAGAGAAAATCAGCCCCAGCATTTT | CSATDGRENQPQHF
TRBJ1-2 | TRBD1 | - | TRBV11-2 | TGTGCCAGCAGATCCCAGGGGGGCTATGGCTACACCTTC | CASRSQGGYGYTF
TRBJ2-7 | - | - | TRBV20-1 | TGCAGTGCTAGAGGGATTGAGTTTGAGCAGTACTTC | CSARGIEFEQYF
TRBJ2-7 | - | few | TRBV2 | TGTGCCAGCAGTGAAGAAACTCCTTGGCAGTACTTC | CASSEETPWQYF
TRBJ2-3 | TRBD1 | - | TRBV20-1 | TGCAGTGCCCGAACGACGGACAGGGGGCTTTCGGATACGCAGTATTTT | CSARTTDRGLSDTQYF
TRBJ2-5 | - | many | TRBV12-3/TRBV12-4 | TGTGCCAGCAGTTTCCTAGGGCGAAAGGAGGAGACCCAGTACTTC | CASSFLGRKEETQYF
TRBJ2-7 | - | few | TRBV11-2 | TGTGCCAGCACGAAAATGACTAACTACGAGCAGTACTTC | CASTKMTNYEQYF
TRBJ2-7 | TRBD1 | few | TRBV7-9 | TGTGCCAGCAGCCTTCCGACAGGGTACGAGCAGTACTTC | CASSLPTGYEQYF
TRBJ2-1 | TRBD2 | few | TRBV7-9 | TGTGCCAGCAGCATTTCAGCGGGAGGGCCATACAATGAGCAGTTCTTC | CASSISAGGPYNEQFF
TRBJ1-5 | - | - | TRBV12-3/TRBV12-4 | TGTGCCAGCAGTTTATCTGCAGGGAGGGTATCGGGTCAGCCCCAGCATTTT | CASSLSAGRVSGQPQHF
TRBJ2-3 | - | - | TRBV3-1 | TGTGCCAGCAGCCAAGGCCTACTAGCCACAGATACGCAGTATTTT | CASSQGLLATDTQYF
TRBJ2-7 | TRBD2 | - | TRBV5-1 | TGCGCCAGCAGCCGTACTAGCGGGGGTCCCGGCGAGCAGTACTTC | CASSRTSGGPGEQYF
TRBJ2-1 | - | few | TRBV20-1 | TGCAGTGCTAGAGATAGAGTTGACAATGAGCAGTTCTTC | CSARDRVDNEQFF
TRBJ2-7 | TRBD1 | few | TRBV4-1 | TGCGCCAGCAGCCCCTCAAGAGGGACAGGGGACCTGGGCGAGCAGTACTTC | CASSPSRGTGDLGEQYF
TRBJ2-3 | - | few | TRBV2 | TGTGCCAGCAGTGAGGAGAGTTGGGGCACAGATACGCAGTATTTT | CASSEESWGTDTQYF